The 9 T cell receptor beta chains below all came from one sample that was sequenced in a study of control samples from healthy donors and cancer patients. Sequenced by immunoSEQ multiplex PCR; TCRdb stores in-frame clones only, minus some. The table has 200,000 to 250,000 clones, roughly 94% seen once. Specimen: blood. The origin of the receptors is a man aged 45-60 years in good health.

This rearrangement joins TRBV5-1 to TRBJ2-7, with TRBD1 matching 10 bases. The germline gives CDR1 SGHRS, CDR2 YFSETQ. With 0 bases clipped from V and 5 bases from J, the junction kept 2 bases outside the gene matches. The CDR3 totals 14 residues. The DNA for the CDR3 is TGCGCCAGCAGCTTGGGACAGGGGGCCCACGAGCAGTACTTC. Translating gives CASSLGQGAHEQYF.

V usage is TRBV28 and J usage is TRBJ1-2; D remains unclear. This CDR3 spans 11 amino acids. V lost 5 bases, J lost 8 bases, and 9 bases lay in between. CDR1 and CDR2 (germline): MDHEN, SYDVKM. The CDR3 nucleotides read TGTGCCAGCAGTGTGCAGCAGGGCTACACCTTC. This translates into CASSVQQGYTF.

The rearrangement joins TRBV10-1 to TRBJ2-7, with 9 positions matching TRBD1. In germline, CDR1 is WNHNN, CDR2 SYGVQD (reference sequence). V lost 10 bases and J lost 1; bases outside the gene matches: 5. The CDR3 has 13 amino acids. Written as DNA, the CDR3 is TGCGCCAACCCGGGACAGGGTTCCTACGAGCAGTACGTC. This gives the protein CANPGQGSYEQYV.

This chain uses TRBV7-2 with TRBJ1-1, with 8 bases that match TRBD1. V dropped 3 bases and J dropped 8; count of bases not matched to a gene: 5. Germline V lookup: CDR1 SGHTA, CDR2 FQGNSA. This CDR3 has 13 amino acids. The CDR3 reads CASSLVAGGEAFF. The DNA for the CDR3 is TGTGCCAGCAGCTTGGTGGCAGGGGGCGAAGCTTTCTTT. Looking up the rest from reference TRBV7-2 and TRBJ1-1 gives the full variable domain: GAGVSQSPSNKVTEKGKDVELRCDPISGHTALYWYRQSLGQGLEFLIYFQGNSAPDKSGLPSDRFSAERTGGSVSTLTIQRTQQEDSAVYLCASSLVAGGEAFFGQGTRLTVV.

The chain uses TRBV5-1 and TRBJ1-5; no definite D call. The ends were cut back, 0 bases at V and 0 bases at J, with 7 bases in the middle. The CDR3 has 15 residues. Germline-derived CDR1 and CDR2 are SGHRS and YFSETQ. CDR3: CASSLGIDSNQPQHF. The DNA for the CDR3 is TGCGCCAGCAGCTTGGGCATAGATAGCAATCAGCCCCAGCATTTT.

This chain links TRBV28 with TRBJ2-1; weak D call: TRBD2 (7 bases). The CDR3 runs 16 residues. Per the germline V gene, CDR1 is MDHEN and CDR2 is SYDVKM. The V gene lost 5 bases and the J gene lost 3 bases, with 17 bases spanning the gap. The CDR3 bases are TGTGCCAGCAGTGGGGGCGGGGGAGGACTCTACAATGAGCAGTTCTTC. This encodes CASSGGGGGLYNEQFF.

V gene TRBV19 combines with J gene TRBJ1-5, with 12 positions matching TRBD1. The CDR3 spans 14 residues. Germline V gene sequence: CDR1 LNHDA, CDR2 SQIVND (reference sequence). The junction had 7 bases not matched to a gene; V was cut back by 9 bases and J by 7 bases. DNA for the CDR3: TGTGCCAGCACCGGGACAGGGGGCGAACAGCCCCAGCATTTT. It encodes CASTGTGGEQPQHF.

The chain is built from TRBV3-1 (or the pseudogene TRBV3-2) and TRBJ1-2; TRBD1 matches at 8 bases. The CDR3 has 13 amino acids. Germline V gene sequence: CDR1 LGHDT, CDR2 YNNKEL (reference sequence). The V gene end was trimmed by 1 base and the J gene end by 14 bases; junction bases not matched to a gene: 9. CDR3 sequence (DNA): TGTGCCAGCAGCCAAGGGGCAGGGGGCGCTGGGACCTTC. Its protein product is CASSQGAGGAGTF.

V gene TRBV28 combines with J gene TRBJ2-7, with 10 bases fitting TRBD2. The germline V gene encodes CDR1 MDHEN and CDR2 SYDVKM. With V trimmed by 6 bases and J by 0 bases, 8 bases remained unmatched. The CDR3 is 16 residues long. CDR3 amino acids: CASRVLAGHSSYEQYF. CDR3 DNA sequence: TGTGCCAGCAGGGTACTAGCGGGGCATAGCTCCTACGAGCAGTACTTC.